Sequencing of this TCR beta chain was carried out in a study of response to subunit inactivated influenza vaccine. The study, taken as a whole, reports: It was suggested by the authors that few new T cells are recruited by each seasonal influenza vaccination.

The CDR3 totals 12 residues. Germline CDR1 LNHNV, CDR2 YYDKDF (reference sequence). V was trimmed by 0 bases and J by 9 bases, leaving 6 bases between them. TCRdb redid the calling of the RT-PCR reads with MiXCR, one entry per CDR3 protein. The data hold 400,000 to 550,000 distinct CDR3 sequences, with around 25% observed a single time. As concerns this clonotype: Its target is not known.

The receptor comes from a man in his fifties who received an inactivated influenza vaccine. This material consisted of CD4+ T cells sorted from PBMCs, taken around 5 days after vaccination. The V call is TRBV15, the J call TRBJ1-5; D gene uncertain. As DNA, the CDR3 is TGTGCCACCAGCAGAGATACCGGGCCCCAGCATTTT. Translating it yields CATSRDTGPQHF.